This T cell receptor (beta chain) was identified in a study of blood T cells in healthy people across ages. Study-wide context: Per two T cells, template switching captured roughly one barcoded beta molecule. Study conclusions and caveats: Compared with aged donors, long-lived donors showed fewer expanded clones, suggesting selection.

Germline lookup yields CDR1 SGHTA and CDR2 FQGNSA. The germline V and J ends were trimmed by 10 bases and 3 bases, with 27 bases remaining between them. CDR3 length: 17 residues. Alongside a J-beta primer mix, a sample-barcoded 5' primer served in a second PCR lasting about 7 to 11 cycles. All cDNA molecules were each tagged by a template-switch adaptor with 12 random nucleotides. Using its own MiXCR run on the 5' RACE reads, TCRdb lists one record per CDR3 protein. The sample lists 1.8 million or so distinct CDR3 sequences, about 39% occurring once. Comments on this clonotype: Its cognate antigen is unknown.

Sequenced material: blood. The chain recombines TRBV7-2 with TRBJ1-2; unclear D gene. The TCR originated in a human donor in good health. The CDR3 DNA sequence: TGTGCCACCCCAGCCCCCCTCGATCCGGGTAGCTACTATGGCTACACCTTC. This translates into CATPAPLDPGSYYGYTF. Drawing the rest from reference TRBV7-2 and TRBJ1-2, the complete variable domain is GAGVSQSPSNKVTEKGKDVELRCDPISGHTALYWYRQSLGQGLEFLIYFQGNSAPDKSGLPSDRFSAERTGGSVSTLTIQRTQQEDSAVYLCATPAPLDPGSYYGYTFGSGTRLTVV.